A single sample is the source of the 13 T cell receptor beta chains below, sequenced in a study of CD8 T cells in ankylosing spondylitis. TCRdb recomputed calls from the 5' RACE reads with MiXCR, one row per CDR3 protein. The sample lists 340,000 or so distinct CDR3 sequences; under 15% were seen once. Sequenced material: blood, either unsorted or a sorted T cell fraction (not recorded which). The receptors were gathered from a male donor with ankylosing spondylitis or in good health (not recorded which).

This clonotype was counted a few times. V is TRBV29-1 and J is TRBJ2-1; a possible D gene is TRBD2 (6 bases). The germline V gene has CDR1 SQVTM and CDR2 ANQGSEA. The CDR3 is 15 residues long. Trimming shortened V by 4 bases and J by 3 bases, and 16 bases separated the two germline ends. CDR3 amino acids: CSVGGWRENYNEQFF. The CDR3 coding sequence is TGCAGCGTTGGGGGATGGAGGGAGAACTACAATGAGCAGTTCTTC.

This clonotype has just a few counts. The chain couples TRBV3-1 to TRBJ2-1; unclear D gene. Trimming pared 0 bases from V and 4 bases from J, leaving 10 bases between. Germline lookup yields CDR1 LGHDT and CDR2 YNNKEL (reference sequence). The CDR3 covers 15 residues. In DNA form, the CDR3 reads TGTGCCAGCAGCCAAGATCCGGCCCGGTACAATGAGCAGTTCTTC. Encoded protein: CASSQDPARYNEQFF.

This clonotype showed up just a few times. The rearrangement links TRBV12-3 or TRBV12-4 to TRBJ2-2, with 12 bases lining up with TRBD2. Trimming cost V 8 bases and J 6 bases; bases outside gene matches: 1. The CDR3 length is 13 residues. The CDR3 bases are TGTGCCAGCCGACTAGCGGGAGCCGGGGAGCTGTTTTTT. This encodes CASRLAGAGELFF.

The chain employs TRBV18 and TRBJ1-2; 7 bases line up with TRBD1. This CDR3 is built from 15 residues. Germline CDR1 is KGHSH and CDR2 is LQKENI. Trimming removed 3 bases from V and 6 bases from J; junction bases left unmatched: 10. CDR3: CASSPIDRASDGYTF. The CDR3, as DNA: TGTGCCAGCTCACCCATAGACAGGGCCAGCGATGGCTACACCTTC.

This clonotype came up many times. The chain recombines TRBV24-1 with TRBJ2-1; possible D gene TRBD2, 5 bases. The ends were cut back, 5 bases at V and 10 bases at J, with 14 bases in the middle. The CDR3 covers 13 residues. The germline CDR1 and CDR2 sequences are KGHDR and SFDVKD. CDR3 amino acids: CATSAPGSGEQFF. DNA of the CDR3: TGTGCCACCAGTGCTCCGGGGTCAGGCGAGCAGTTCTTC.

This clonotype was detected many times. This sequence joins TRBV18 and TRBJ2-1, with TRBD2 as a possible D gene (6 bases). Germline V gives CDR1 KGHSH, CDR2 LQKENI. The ends were cut back, 2 bases at V and 5 bases at J, with 13 bases in the middle. CDR3 length: 15 residues. CDR3 sequence (DNA): TGTGCCAGCTCACCAGAGGGACTTTTTGACAATGAGCAGTTCTTC. Its translation: CASSPEGLFDNEQFF.

This clonotype was seen repeatedly, ten times or more. The chain uses TRBV4-1 and TRBJ1-1; D is ambiguous. Germline V gene data show CDR1 as MGHRA and CDR2 as YSYEKL. The V end was cut by 4 bases, the J end by 5 bases, with 11 bases between. The CDR3 extends over 13 amino acids. CDR3 loop: CASSPLGPTEAFF. CDR3 DNA sequence: TGCGCCAGCAGCCCCCTTGGGCCGACTGAAGCTTTCTTT.

This clonotype was seen only a few times. The rearrangement joins TRBV7-6 to TRBJ2-3; D assignment may be TRBD1 or TRBD2 (5 bases each). From germline, CDR1 is SGHVS and CDR2 FNYEAQ. CDR3 size: 14 residues. V lost 1 base and J 5 bases, leaving 10 bases between the germline ends. The DNA for the CDR3 is TGTGCCAGCAGCTTAGGGGACGTGAGAGATACGCAGTATTTT. Protein sequence: CASSLGDVRDTQYF.

The table lists this clonotype with many counts. V gene TRBV30 combines with J gene TRBJ1-5; D perhaps matches TRBD1 (6 bases). CDR3 length: 12 amino acids. Trimming shortened V by 3 bases and J by 7 bases, and 10 bases separated the two germline ends. CDR1 is GTSNPN, CDR2 SVGIG, per germline (reference sequence). The CDR3 nucleotides read TGTGCCTGGAGCAAGGGACAACAGCCCCAGCATTTT. This gives the protein CAWSKGQQPQHF.

J is TRBJ2-5 and V is TRBV2; D ambiguous. There are 12 residues in the CDR3. Trimming stripped 10 bases from V and 1 base from J, with 10 bases between. Germline CDR1 and CDR2: SNHLY and FYNNEI. DNA for the CDR3: TGTGCCACCGAAGACGGCCAAGAGACCCAGTACTTC. Translation gives CATEDGQETQYF. Together with reference TRBV2 and TRBJ2-5, the CDR3 gives the full variable domain: EPEVTQTPSHQVTQMGQEVILRCVPISNHLYFYWYRQILGQKVEFLVSFYNNEISEKSEIFDDQFSVERPDGSNFTLKIRSTKLEDSAMYFCATEDGQETQYFGPGTRLLVL.

This clonotype was seen a few times. The rearrangement joins TRBV6-1 to TRBJ2-7; 8 bases line up with TRBD2. Germline loops: CDR1 MNHNS, CDR2 SASEGT. This CDR3 is built from 14 residues. Trimming took 8 bases from V and 6 from J; bases not matched to a gene: 12. The DNA for the CDR3 is TGTGCCAGCTTAGGGCCGGGGGGGTGGTCCGAGCAGTACTTC. This sequence encodes CASLGPGGWSEQYF.

This clonotype was observed many times. This rearrangement joins TRBV12-3 or TRBV12-4 to TRBJ1-5; D is undetermined. This CDR3 is built from 12 residues. The V end lost 3 bases, the J end lost 5 bases, and 5 bases lay between the germline ends. CDR3 bases: TGTGCCAGCAGTTTCGTATATCAGCCCCAGCATTTT. Translation: CASSFVYQPQHF.

The chain has TRBV19 and TRBJ2-1, with 15 positions matching TRBD2. The germline gives CDR1 LNHDA, CDR2 SQIVND (reference sequence). Losses at the gene ends were 3 bases for V and 7 bases for J; bases not matched to a gene: 4. This CDR3 region has 16 residues. CDR3 DNA: TGTGCCAGTAGTATTCCCGGGACTAGCGGGAGGAATGAGCAGTTCTTC. Protein: CASSIPGTSGRNEQFF.